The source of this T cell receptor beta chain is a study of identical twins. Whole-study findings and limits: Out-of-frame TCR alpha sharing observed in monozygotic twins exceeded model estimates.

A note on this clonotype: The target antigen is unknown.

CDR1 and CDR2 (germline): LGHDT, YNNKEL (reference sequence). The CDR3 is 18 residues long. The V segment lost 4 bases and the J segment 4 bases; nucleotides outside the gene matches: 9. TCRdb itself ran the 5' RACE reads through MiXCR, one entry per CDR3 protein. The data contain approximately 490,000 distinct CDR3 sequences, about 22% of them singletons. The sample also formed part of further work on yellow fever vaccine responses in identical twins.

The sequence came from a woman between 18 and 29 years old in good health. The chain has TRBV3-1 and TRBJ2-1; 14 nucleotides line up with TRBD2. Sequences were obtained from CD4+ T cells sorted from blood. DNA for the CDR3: TGTGCCAGCAGCCTCTTAGAAGGGACTAGCGGGAGTTACAATGAGCAGTTCTTC. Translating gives CASSLLEGTSGSYNEQFF.